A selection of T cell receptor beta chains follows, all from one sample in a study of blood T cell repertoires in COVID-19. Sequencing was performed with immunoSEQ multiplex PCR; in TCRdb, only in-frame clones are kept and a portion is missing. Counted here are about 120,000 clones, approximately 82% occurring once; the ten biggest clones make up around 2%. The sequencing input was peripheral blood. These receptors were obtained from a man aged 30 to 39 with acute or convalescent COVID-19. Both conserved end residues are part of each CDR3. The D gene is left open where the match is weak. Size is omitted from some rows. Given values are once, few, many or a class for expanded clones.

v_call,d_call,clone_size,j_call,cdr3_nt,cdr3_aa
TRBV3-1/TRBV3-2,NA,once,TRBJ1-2,TGTGCCAGCAGCCAGACGGCAGGGAACTATGGCTACACCTTC,CASSQTAGNYGYTF
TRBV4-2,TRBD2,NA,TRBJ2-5,TGTGCCAGCAGCCAGCTAACTAGCGGGGGGCGACCGCAAGAGACCCAGTACTTC,CASSQLTSGGRPQETQYF
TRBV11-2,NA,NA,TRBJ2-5,TGTGCCAGCAGCCCACTCCGTGGAGGGGAGACCCAGTACTTC,CASSPLRGGETQYF
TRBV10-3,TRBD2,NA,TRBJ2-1,TGTGCCGGCTCTAGCGGGAGGGCCGGAGATGAGCAGTTCTTC,CAGSSGRAGDEQFF
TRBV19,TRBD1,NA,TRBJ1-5,TGTGCCAGTAGTATAGGGGAGACAGGGCCGTATAGCAATCAGCCCCAGCATTTT,CASSIGETGPYSNQPQHF
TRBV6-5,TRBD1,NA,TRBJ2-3,TGTGCCAGCGGTACAGGGGGTACAGGAGATACGCAGTATTTT,CASGTGGTGDTQYF
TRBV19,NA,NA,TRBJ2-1,TGTGCCAGTAGTTACAGATTGCTATCCCGCTATGGGCAGTTCTTC,CASSYRLLSRYGQFF
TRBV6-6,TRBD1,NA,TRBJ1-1,TGTGCCAGCTGGCGACTCCAGACAGGGGTTGGCACTGAAGCTTTCTTT,CASWRLQTGVGTEAFF
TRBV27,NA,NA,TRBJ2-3,TGTGCCAGCGGGTATGAGGGAGCCTTGGGGACAGATACGCAGTATTTT,CASGYEGALGTDTQYF
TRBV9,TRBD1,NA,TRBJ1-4,TGTGCCAGCAGCAAGACAGGGGTGAATGAAAAACTGTTTTTT,CASSKTGVNEKLFF
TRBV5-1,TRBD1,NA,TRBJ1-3,TGCGCCAGCAGCTGGGACAGTTCTTCTGGAAACACCATATATTTT,CASSWDSSSGNTIYF
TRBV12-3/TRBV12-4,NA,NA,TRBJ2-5,TGTGCCAGCAGTTTCGTCAGGCGTGAGACCCAGTACTTC,CASSFVRRETQYF
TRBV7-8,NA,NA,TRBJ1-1,TGTGCCAGCAGCTCAGGCAGGCAGAACACTGAAGCTTTCTTT,CASSSGRQNTEAFF
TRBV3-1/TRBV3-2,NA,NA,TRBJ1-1,TGTGCCAGCACCCACGGACACGCGAACACTGAAGCTTTCTTT,CASTHGHANTEAFF
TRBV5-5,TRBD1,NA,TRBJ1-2,TGTGCCAGCAGCTTGGGGGGACAGGGCGCTTATGGCTACACCTTC,CASSLGGQGAYGYTF
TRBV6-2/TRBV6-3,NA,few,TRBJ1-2,TGTGCCAGCAGTTACGTTCGTCAGGGTGGCTACACCTTC,CASSYVRQGGYTF
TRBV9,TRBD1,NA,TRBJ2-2,TGTGCCAGCAGCGAGGGAGACAGGGGTAGATTAACCGGGGAGCTGTTTTTT,CASSEGDRGRLTGELFF
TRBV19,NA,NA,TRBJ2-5,TGTGCCAGTAGTATAGCCGGGAGCCAAGAGACCCAGTACTTC,CASSIAGSQETQYF
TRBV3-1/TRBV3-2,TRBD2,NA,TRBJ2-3,TGTGCCAGCAGCAGGCGACTAGCGGGAGTAAACACAGATACGCAGTATTTT,CASSRRLAGVNTDTQYF
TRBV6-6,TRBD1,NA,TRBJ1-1,TGTGCCAGCAGTGGCTCAGGGGGCGCGTCTACTGAAGCTTTCTTT,CASSGSGGASTEAFF
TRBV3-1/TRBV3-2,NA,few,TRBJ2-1,TGTGCCAGCAGCGTAGGATACGGGGTCTACAATGAGCAGTTCTTC,CASSVGYGVYNEQFF
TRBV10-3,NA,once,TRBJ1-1,TGTGCCACGACGGGTAATCTGAACACTGAAGCTTTCTTT,CATTGNLNTEAFF
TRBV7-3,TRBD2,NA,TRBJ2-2,TGTGCCAGCAGCTCTGGACTAGCGGGTGCCACCGGGGAGCTGTTTTTT,CASSSGLAGATGELFF
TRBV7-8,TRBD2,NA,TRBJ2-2,TGTGCCAGCAGCTTAGTGACTAGCGGAGTCACCGGGGAGCTGTTTTTT,CASSLVTSGVTGELFF
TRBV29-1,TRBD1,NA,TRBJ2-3,TGCAGCGTTGAGGGACAGGGAACAGATACGCAGTATTTT,CSVEGQGTDTQYF
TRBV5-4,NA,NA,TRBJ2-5,TGTGCCAGCAGCTTGTTCCCACAAAACCAAGAGACCCAGTACTTC,CASSLFPQNQETQYF
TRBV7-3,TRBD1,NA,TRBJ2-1,TGTGCCAGCAGTCCGGAAGGGGGCTGGAATGAGCAGTTCTTC,CASSPEGGWNEQFF
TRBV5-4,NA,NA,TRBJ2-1,TGTGCCAGCAGCGGGGGGGGAGACAGGCGATACAATGAGCAGTTCTTC,CASSGGGDRRYNEQFF
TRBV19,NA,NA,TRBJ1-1,TGTGCCAGTAGTATAGGAGGGCAGGTCACTGAAGCTTTCTTT,CASSIGGQVTEAFF
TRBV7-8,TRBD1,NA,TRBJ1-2,TGTGCCAGCAGCTCGCAAGGGACAGCCTATGGCTACACCTTC,CASSSQGTAYGYTF
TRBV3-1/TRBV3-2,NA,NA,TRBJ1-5,TGTGCCAGCAGCCAAGAGTTCCAGAGTTCAGGGCAGCCCCAGCATTTT,CASSQEFQSSGQPQHF
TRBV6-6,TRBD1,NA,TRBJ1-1,TGTGCCAGCAGTAACACAGGGGACACTGAAGCTTTCTTT,CASSNTGDTEAFF
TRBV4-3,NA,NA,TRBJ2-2,TGCGCCAGCAGCCAAGAACGCAGGGTGAACACCGGGGAGCTGTTTTTT,CASSQERRVNTGELFF
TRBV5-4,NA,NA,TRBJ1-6,TGTGCCAGCAGATCGACAGGTTACTCCTATAATTCACCCCTCCACTTT,CASRSTGYSYNSPLHF
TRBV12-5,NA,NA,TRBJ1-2,TGTGCTAGTGTCTTCTTGTTGGGGACACCATTTGACTCATCAGCTAACTATGGCTACACCTTC,CASVFLLGTPFDSSANYGYTF
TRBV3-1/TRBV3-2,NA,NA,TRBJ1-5,TGTGCCAGCAGCCTTACAGGGTGGGATCAGCCCCAGCATTTT,CASSLTGWDQPQHF